These T cell receptor beta chains were read from a single sample in a study of T-cell memory formation after mild COVID-19. In TCRdb, the 5' RACE reads were re-called with MiXCR into one record per CDR3 protein. This sample yields hundreds of thousands of distinct CDR3 sequences, of which approximately 21% are seen a single time; 7.5% to 9.5% belongs to the top ten. Source material: PBMCs or a T cell subset sorted from them (not recorded which). The receptors were sampled from an adult woman who had mild COVID-19 (a few samples of this study predate the infection). Cell type and time point are not known. Both conserved end residues are part of each CDR3. A D gene is named only where the DNA matches it firmly. Only some rows state a clone size, as once, few, many or a class for expanded clones.

d_call,j_call,v_call,clone_size,cdr3_aa,cdr3_nt
.,TRBJ1-1,TRBV10-2,.,CASSEVAGRGGNTEAFF,TGCGCCAGCAGTGAAGTCGCAGGTAGGGGTGGGAACACTGAAGCTTTCTTT
.,TRBJ2-5,TRBV24-1,.,CATSDPGLQETQYF,TGTGCCACCAGTGATCCCGGACTACAAGAGACCCAGTACTTC
TRBD2,TRBJ2-3,TRBV6-7,few,CASTVTSGSSTDTQYF,TGTGCCAGCACGGTAACTAGCGGCTCTAGCACAGATACGCAGTATTTT
TRBD1,TRBJ1-6,TRBV6-5,few,CASRRTGGYSPLHF,TGTGCCAGCAGACGGACAGGGGGTTATTCACCCCTCCACTTT
.,TRBJ1-6,TRBV11-2,.,CASSLGVGDSPLHF,TGTGCCAGCAGCTTAGGGGTGGGAGATTCACCCCTCCACTTT
.,TRBJ1-1,TRBV11-2,few,CASSLLRTEAFF,TGTGCCAGCAGCTTACTGCGGACAGAAGCTTTCTTT
.,TRBJ1-2,TRBV12-3/TRBV12-4,few,CASSLWQTYGYTF,TGTGCCAGCAGTTTATGGCAGACCTATGGCTACACCTTC
TRBD1,TRBJ1-1,TRBV3-1,.,CASSQPQGARTEAFF,TGTGCCAGCAGCCAACCCCAGGGGGCGCGCACTGAAGCTTTCTTT
TRBD2,TRBJ2-7,TRBV5-1,few,CASSPGTSGRIYEQYF,TGCGCCAGCAGCCCCGGGACTAGCGGGAGGATCTACGAGCAGTACTTC
.,TRBJ1-1,TRBV6-5,.,CASSYSPGLQAFF,TGTGCCAGCAGTTACTCGCCAGGATTACAAGCTTTCTTT
TRBD2,TRBJ2-7,TRBV5-1,few,CASSPRLAGGAYEQYF,TGCGCCAGCAGCCCCAGACTAGCGGGAGGCGCCTACGAGCAGTACTTC
.,TRBJ2-1,TRBV12-3/TRBV12-4,.,CASSPVTFYNEQFF,TGTGCCAGCAGTCCCGTTACATTCTACAATGAGCAGTTCTTC
TRBD2,TRBJ2-1,TRBV7-8,few,CASSLPTFSGSYNEQFF,TGTGCCAGCAGTTTACCTACCTTTAGCGGGAGTTACAATGAGCAGTTCTTC
.,TRBJ2-1,TRBV6-5,.,CASSALRRGLSSYNEQFF,TGTGCCAGCAGCGCACTACGGAGGGGTCTTAGCTCCTACAATGAGCAGTTCTTC
.,TRBJ2-5,TRBV12-5,.,CASGWEQETQYF,TGTGCTAGTGGTTGGGAGCAAGAGACCCAGTACTTC
.,TRBJ1-2,TRBV5-1,few,CASSLGGSPNYGYTF,TGCGCCAGCAGCTTGGGTGGATCCCCTAACTATGGCTACACCTTC
.,TRBJ1-1,TRBV10-3,few,CATGRVGTEAFF,TGTGCCACCGGACGGGTCGGCACTGAAGCTTTCTTT
.,TRBJ1-1,TRBV7-2,few,CASSLVDWGRTEAFF,TGTGCCAGCAGCTTAGTGGACTGGGGACGGACTGAAGCTTTCTTT
.,TRBJ2-1,TRBV7-2,many,CASSGQSYNEQFF,TGTGCCAGCAGCGGCCAGAGTTACAATGAGCAGTTCTTC
TRBD1,TRBJ1-4,TRBV7-6,few,CASSPRTGKLFF,TGTGCCAGCAGCCCGCGGACAGGAAAACTGTTTTTT
TRBD2,TRBJ2-7,TRBV30,.,CAWSVGGDSYEQYF,TGTGCCTGGAGTGTTGGGGGGGACTCCTACGAGCAGTACTTC
.,TRBJ1-1,TRBV29-1,.,CSAHLGGTEAFF,TGCAGCGCTCATCTGGGGGGCACTGAAGCTTTCTTT
.,TRBJ1-1,TRBV25-1,many,CASSPPALNTEAFF,TGTGCCAGCAGTCCCCCAGCTTTGAACACTGAAGCTTTCTTT
.,TRBJ2-7,TRBV6-2/TRBV6-3,.,CASVDRPSYEQYF,TGTGCCAGCGTCGACAGACCGTCCTACGAGCAGTACTTC
TRBD1,TRBJ2-6,TRBV12-3/TRBV12-4,.,CASRSQGTGSGANVLTF,TGTGCCAGCAGATCACAGGGGACGGGAAGTGGGGCCAACGTCCTGACTTTC
TRBD1,TRBJ1-2,TRBV20-1,few,CSATSRQGIYYGYTF,TGCAGTGCTACCTCCCGACAGGGAATTTATTATGGCTACACCTTC
TRBD1,TRBJ2-2,TRBV6-2/TRBV6-3,.,CASSPIFTGGITGELFF,TGTGCCAGCAGTCCGATCTTTACAGGGGGCATTACCGGGGAGCTGTTTTTT
.,TRBJ2-1,TRBV6-5,many,CASSRAGSYNEQFF,TGTGCCAGCAGTCGGGCGGGATCCTACAATGAGCAGTTCTTC
.,TRBJ1-2,TRBV7-2,.,CASSLGGVGYTF,TGTGCCAGCAGCTTAGGGGGCGTTGGCTACACCTTC
.,TRBJ2-3,TRBV7-3,.,CASSSLGMETTDTQYF,TGTGCCAGCAGCTCCCTGGGGATGGAGACCACAGATACGCAGTATTTT
.,TRBJ2-7,TRBV19,.,CASSIAGIPYEQYF,TGTGCCAGTAGTATTGCCGGGATACCCTACGAGCAGTACTTC
TRBD1,TRBJ2-5,TRBV12-3/TRBV12-4,many,CASSRHRTGSQETQYF,TGTGCCAGCAGTCGGCATCGGACAGGCTCACAAGAGACCCAGTACTTC
.,TRBJ2-5,TRBV5-4,.,CASSRDTRKTQYF,TGTGCCAGCTCAAGGGACACCAGGAAGACCCAGTACTTC
.,TRBJ2-7,TRBV12-3/TRBV12-4,.,CASRIEEQDYEQYF,TGTGCCAGCAGAATCGAGGAACAGGACTACGAGCAGTACTTC
TRBD2,TRBJ2-1,TRBV7-9,few,CASSLDVSGRLNF,TGTGCCAGCAGCTTAGATGTTAGCGGGAGACTCAACTTC
.,TRBJ1-2,TRBV20-1,few,CSAEQGTGWDGYTF,TGCAGTGCCGAACAGGGTACCGGTTGGGATGGCTACACCTTC
TRBD2,TRBJ2-3,TRBV5-6,many,CASSLRDYLESDTQYF,TGTGCCAGCAGCTTGAGGGACTACCTCGAGTCAGATACGCAGTATTTT
TRBD1,TRBJ1-6,TRBV5-1,.,CASGATGDNSPLHF,TGCGCCAGCGGCGCAACAGGGGATAATTCACCCCTCCACTTT
TRBD2,TRBJ2-7,TRBV12-3/TRBV12-4,.,CASSAGGGTYEQYF,TGTGCCAGCAGTGCGGGGGGAGGAACCTACGAGCAGTACTTC
TRBD2,TRBJ2-3,TRBV6-5,.,CASSYSLAGISTDTQYF,TGTGCCAGCAGTTACTCACTAGCGGGAATCAGCACAGATACGCAGTATTTT
TRBD1,TRBJ2-1,TRBV24-1,.,CATRDRGLEQFF,TGTGCCACCAGGGACAGGGGGCTTGAGCAGTTCTTC
.,TRBJ1-2,TRBV5-4,few,CASSLGGPGYTF,TGTGCCAGCAGCTTGGGAGGGCCCGGCTACACCTTC
TRBD1,TRBJ2-7,TRBV2,.,CASSRGRGNEQYF,TGTGCCAGCAGTAGGGGGCGCGGCAACGAGCAGTACTTC
TRBD1,TRBJ2-7,TRBV12-3/TRBV12-4,.,CASSLPGQGDEQYF,TGTGCCAGCAGTCTGCCGGGACAGGGGGACGAGCAGTACTTC
TRBD2,TRBJ2-2,TRBV6-2/TRBV6-3,many,CASSPGLAGNTGELFF,TGTGCCAGCAGCCCGGGACTAGCGGGGAACACCGGGGAGCTGTTTTTT
.,TRBJ1-2,TRBV20-1,.,CSARDRTTGSLYGYTF,TGCAGTGCTAGAGATCGTACCACTGGGAGTCTTTATGGCTACACCTTC
.,TRBJ1-5,TRBV18,few,CASSPAGAGYQPQHF,TGTGCCAGCTCACCAGCAGGGGCGGGATATCAGCCCCAGCATTTT
TRBD2,TRBJ2-7,TRBV4-3,.,CASSQRVDSGSYEQYF,TGCGCCAGCAGCCAAAGGGTGGATAGCGGGAGTTACGAGCAGTACTTC
.,TRBJ2-7,TRBV7-9,many,CASSFGQSYEQYF,TGCGCCAGCAGCTTCGGCCAGTCCTACGAGCAGTACTTC
.,TRBJ1-1,TRBV18,.,CASSPTEGEGTEAFF,TGTGCCAGCTCACCGACGGAGGGGGAGGGGACTGAAGCTTTCTTT
.,TRBJ2-1,TRBV3-1,.,CASGSNEQFF,TGTGCCAGCGGATCCAATGAGCAGTTCTTC
TRBD2,TRBJ2-7,TRBV27,few,CASRSEMLAGGSGEQYF,TGTGCCAGCAGATCTGAAATGCTAGCGGGAGGCTCGGGGGAGCAGTACTTC
.,TRBJ2-2,TRBV18,few,CASSPGATGELFF,TGTGCCAGCTCTCCTGGAGCCACCGGGGAGCTGTTTTTT
.,TRBJ2-3,TRBV7-9,few,CASSLRLVGDTQYF,TGTGCCAGCAGCCTCCGATTGGTCGGGGATACGCAGTATTTT
TRBD1,TRBJ1-2,TRBV3-1,.,CASSPQPTGRYGYTF,TGTGCCAGCAGCCCTCAACCGACAGGGCGATATGGCTACACCTTC